The 7 T cell receptor beta chains below all came from one sample that was sequenced in a study of regulatory T cells in long-lasting Graves disease. Time point of the sample: persistent/refractory GD, antithyroid drugs over 5 years with positive TRAb. Making the TCR library involved RNA that had been extracted from PBMCs. The TCR beta library used iRepertoire HTBI primers with Arm-PCR amplification of CDR3. A single record per CDR3 protein comes from TCRdb applying MiXCR to the multiplex PCR reads. There are about 470,000 distinct CDR3 sequences in the sample; 20% occur only once, and 7.8% lies in the top ten. Sequenced material: peripheral blood mononuclear cells (PBMCs), taken when the disease was refractory, from a patient treated with antithyroid drugs. Receptor source: a female donor with Graves disease.

As for this clonotype: Germline is not matched at one junction end, which may reflect a read error. The gene calls are TRBV9 and TRBJ2-7; 7 bases align to TRBD1. The CDR3 sequence is 15 residues long. Germline CDR1 reads SGDLS; CDR2 reads YYNGEE. The CDR3 region is CAGSVEGTVTYEQYF. The DNA for the CDR3 is TGTGCCGGCAGCGTAGAAGGGACAGTTACCTACGAGCAGTACTTC.

V usage is TRBV15 and J usage is TRBJ2-1; 8 bases agree with TRBD2. Losses at the gene ends were 0 bases for V and 5 bases for J; bases not matched to a gene: 12. CDR3 length equals 18 residues. Germline CDR1 reads LNHNV; CDR2 reads YYDKDF (reference sequence). The CDR3 nucleotides are TGTGCCACCAGCAGAGATCTAGGTTTTGCCGGGGGGGACAATGAGCAGTTCTTC. Protein sequence: CATSRDLGFAGGDNEQFF.

The chain joins TRBV9 to TRBJ2-7; 8 bases are shared with TRBD2. The CDR3 runs 15 residues. With 2 bases clipped from V and 4 bases from J, the junction kept 8 bases outside the gene matches. CDR1 SGDLS and CDR2 YYNGEE come from the germline V gene. The CDR3 DNA reads TGTGCCAGCAGCGTCTCGCCGAGCGGGAGTTACGAGCAGTACTTC. Amino acids: CASSVSPSGSYEQYF. The full variable domain, in which reference TRBV9 and TRBJ2-7 provide the parts outside the CDR3, is DSGVTQTPKHLITATGQRVTLRCSPRSGDLSVYWYQQSLDQGLQFLIQYYNGEERAKGNILERFSAQQFPDLHSELNLSSLELGDSALYFCASSVSPSGSYEQYFGPGTRLTVT.

This clonotype was counted between two and nine times. The V gene is TRBV5-1, the J gene TRBJ1-6, with D unclear. The CDR3 is 16 amino acids. V dropped 0 bases and J dropped 7 bases, with 14 bases sitting between them. CDR1 and CDR2 (germline): SGHRS, YFSETQ. Here the CDR3 reads CASSLGRRPGNSPLHF. The CDR3 DNA sequence: TGCGCCAGCAGCTTGGGTCGCAGGCCCGGGAATTCACCCCTCCACTTT.

The CDR3 region has the DNA TGTGCCAGCAGCTCAGCGACAGGGGTCTACACCGGGGAGCTGTTTTTT. Translation gives CASSSATGVYTGELFF. The chain recombines TRBV7-3 with TRBJ2-2; 8 bases are shared with TRBD1. Germline-derived CDR1 and CDR2 are SGHTA and FQGTGA. J gave up 3 bases and V 4 bases, and 7 bases lay outside the gene matches. The CDR3 extends over 16 amino acids.

The table lists this clonotype with a few counts. The chain is built from TRBV25-1 and TRBJ2-1, with D possibly TRBD1 on 6 matching bases. With 1 base removed from V and 7 bases from J, the gap between germline ends came to 11 bases. Germline CDR1 is MGHDK and CDR2 is SYGVNS. This CDR3 has 14 residues. CDR3 coding DNA: TGTGCCAGCAGTGAATCAGGGGTTGGAAATGAGCAGTTCTTC. Translating gives CASSESGVGNEQFF.

This clonotype was seen ten or more times. This chain uses TRBV6-1 with TRBJ2-7; 10 nucleotides align to TRBD1. Per germline, CDR1 MNHNS and CDR2 SASEGT. The CDR3 length is 17 residues. Trimming at V came to 7 bases and at J to 3 bases, leaving 15 bases not matched to a gene. The CDR3 nucleotides are TGTGCCAGCAAGAACACCGGGACAGGGGTATTAGGCTACGAGCAGTACTTC. This sequence encodes CASKNTGTGVLGYEQYF.